This entry describes one T cell receptor beta chain. This specimen comes from a study of T-cell reconstitution after alpha-beta-depleted transplantation in children. Library preparation (for TCRbeta) was performed with unique molecular identifiers. TCRdb called the PCR reads again in MiXCR, with one record for every CDR3 protein. The sample lists 250,000 or so distinct CDR3 sequences, approximately 24% occurring once. The CDR3 extends over 15 amino acids. Germline CDR1 DFQATT, CDR2 SNEGSKA (reference sequence). J gave up 0 bases and V 3 bases, and 7 bases lay outside the gene matches. The specimen was PBMCs, mostly from graft donor cells, collected 360 days after TCRalphabeta/CD19-depleted stem cell transplant. V gene TRBV20-1 combines with J gene TRBJ2-7; 8 bases match TRBD2. The clonotype comes from a female patient younger than 10 who had a stem cell transplant for congenital amegakaryocytic thrombocytopenia, so the T cells may come from the graft donor. CDR3 coding DNA: TGCAGTGCTAGTACTAGCGGACCTGTCTCCTACGAGCAGTACTTC. It codes for CSASTSGPVSYEQYF.